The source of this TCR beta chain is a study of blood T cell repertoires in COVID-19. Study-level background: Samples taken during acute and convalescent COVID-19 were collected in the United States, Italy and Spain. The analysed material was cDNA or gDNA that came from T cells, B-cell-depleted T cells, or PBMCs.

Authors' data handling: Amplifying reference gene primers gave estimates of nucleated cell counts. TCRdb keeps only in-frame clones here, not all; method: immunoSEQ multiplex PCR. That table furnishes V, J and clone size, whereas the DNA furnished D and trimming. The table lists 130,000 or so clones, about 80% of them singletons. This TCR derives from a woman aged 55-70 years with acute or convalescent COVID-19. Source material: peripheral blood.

The CDR3 DNA reads as TGTGCCAGCAGTAGCTCAGGGGTCTTCACCGGGGAGCTGTTTTTT. This translates into CASSSSGVFTGELFF. The chain recombines TRBV6-5 with TRBJ2-2; D is possibly TRBD1 (6 bases). The germline V and J ends were trimmed by 5 bases and 4 bases, with 14 bases remaining between them. The length of the CDR3 is 15 residues. Germline-derived CDR1 and CDR2 are MNHEY and SVGAGI.